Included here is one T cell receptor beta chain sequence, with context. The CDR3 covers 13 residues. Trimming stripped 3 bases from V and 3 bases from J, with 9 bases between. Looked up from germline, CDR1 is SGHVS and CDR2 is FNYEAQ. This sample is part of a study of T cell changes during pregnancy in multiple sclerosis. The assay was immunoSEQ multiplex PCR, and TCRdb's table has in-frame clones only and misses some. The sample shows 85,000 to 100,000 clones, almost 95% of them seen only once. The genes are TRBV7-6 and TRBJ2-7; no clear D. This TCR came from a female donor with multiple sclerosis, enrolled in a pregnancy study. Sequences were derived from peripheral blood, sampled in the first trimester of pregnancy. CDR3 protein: CASSLAPGYEQYF. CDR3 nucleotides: TGTGCCAGCAGCTTGGCCCCGGGCTACGAGCAGTACTTC.